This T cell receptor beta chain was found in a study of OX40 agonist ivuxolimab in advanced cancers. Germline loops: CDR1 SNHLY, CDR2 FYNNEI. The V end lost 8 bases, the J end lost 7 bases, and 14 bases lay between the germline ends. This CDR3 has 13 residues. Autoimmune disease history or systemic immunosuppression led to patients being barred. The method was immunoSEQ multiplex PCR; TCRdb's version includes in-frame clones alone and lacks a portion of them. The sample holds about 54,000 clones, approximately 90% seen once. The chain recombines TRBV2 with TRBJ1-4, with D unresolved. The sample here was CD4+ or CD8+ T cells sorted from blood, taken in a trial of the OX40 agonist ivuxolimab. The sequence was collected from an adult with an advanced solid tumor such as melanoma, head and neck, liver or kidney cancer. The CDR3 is CASSVGWGEKLFF. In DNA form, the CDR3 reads TGTGCCAGCTCCGTTGGCTGGGGTGAAAAACTGTTTTTT. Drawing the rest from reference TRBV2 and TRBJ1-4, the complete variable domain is EPEVTQTPSHQVTQMGQEVILRCVPISNHLYFYWYRQILGQKVEFLVSFYNNEISEKSEIFDDQFSVERPDGSNFTLKIRSTKLEDSAMYFCASSVGWGEKLFFGSGTQLSVL.